Following are 14 T cell receptor beta chains from one sample sequenced in a study of T cell repertoires in cytomegalovirus infection (dated by TCRdb to about 2019). The treatment or condition label for this specimen denotes: in vitro stimulation with specific CMV peptide epitopes to enrich CMV-specific T cells. These TCRs' antigens remain unknown. The run used an Illumina HiSeq 1500. Through fastp at Q25 and MiXCR, TCRdb rebuilt clones from the public reads, retaining in-frame beta chains. Merged by CDR3 protein, the rows form single entries marked with the most common genes and DNA. The sample includes 200,000 to 250,000 distinct CDR3 sequences, with less than 50% observed a single time. Roughly three fifths of the sample comes from the top ten. Material: CD8+ T cells from cultured PBMCs, obtained from culture after CMV antigen stimulation. The receptors shown here come from a human donor in good health (CMV status not recorded). Some clones in this sample may be carry-over from other donors' samples.

The rearrangement joins TRBV2 to TRBJ2-3; 10 nucleotides align to TRBD2. With 8 bases clipped from V and 0 bases from J, the junction kept 5 bases outside the gene matches. Germline CDR1 is SNHLY and CDR2 is FYNNEI. This CDR3 region has 15 residues. The DNA of the CDR3 is TGTGCCAGCCTCAGCGGGGGGGCTAGCACAGATACGCAGTATTTT. Its translation is CASLSGGASTDTQYF.

V gene TRBV20-1 combines with J gene TRBJ1-2, with 7 bases matching TRBD1. Germline V lookup: CDR1 DFQATT, CDR2 SNEGSKA (reference sequence). Unmatched junction bases numbered 3, after V lost 0 bases and J lost 2 bases. The length of the CDR3 is 14 residues. CDR3 nucleotide sequence: TGCAGTGCTAGAGATTGGGACAGCAACTATGGCTACACCTTC. Encoded protein: CSARDWDSNYGYTF.

This clonotype came up a few times. J is TRBJ2-7 and V is TRBV7-3; D is unresolved. The CDR3 sequence is 13 residues long. The germline gives CDR1 SGHTA, CDR2 FQGTGA. V lost 0 bases to trimming and J lost 4 bases, with 7 bases between them. In DNA form, the CDR3 reads TGTGCCAGCAGCTTAACGCAAGGTTACGAGCAGTACTTC. Its translation is CASSLTQGYEQYF.

The chain recombines TRBV2 with TRBJ2-1; possible D gene TRBD1, 7 bases. The V end lost 6 bases, the J end lost 0 bases, and 9 bases lay between the germline ends. Germline-derived CDR1 and CDR2 are SNHLY and FYNNEI. The CDR3 runs 14 residues. CDR3 nucleotide sequence: TGTGCCAGCAGGGAGGGGGCCTCCTACAATGAGCAGTTCTTC. Translated: CASREGASYNEQFF.

In this sample, this clonotype turned up a few times. This sequence joins TRBV7-9 and TRBJ1-5; D is uncertain. Trimming stripped 3 bases from V and 0 bases from J, with 9 bases between. The germline gives CDR1 SEHNR, CDR2 FQNEAQ (reference sequence). CDR3 length equals 15 residues. The CDR3 is CASSFGQHSNQPQHF. CDR3 DNA sequence: TGTGCCAGCAGCTTTGGGCAGCATAGCAATCAGCCCCAGCATTTT.

V is TRBV2 and J is TRBJ1-1, with D tentatively TRBD1 (5 bases). Germline assignment: CDR1 SNHLY and CDR2 FYNNEI. V shed 4 bases and J shed 0 bases, with 18 bases lying between them. The CDR3 runs to 17 residues. CDR3 nucleotides: TGTGCCAGCAGTGCGCTCTCTAATATGGGGGTGAACACTGAAGCTTTCTTT. This sequence encodes CASSALSNMGVNTEAFF.

V is TRBV4-2 and J is TRBJ2-7; 7 bases agree with TRBD2. CDR1 and CDR2 from the germline V gene are LGHNA and YNFKEQ. The CDR3 runs 16 residues. The junction had 9 bases not matched to a gene; V was cut back by 4 bases and J by 0 bases. This chain's CDR3 is CASSPEQQRGSYEQYF. The CDR3 coding sequence is TGTGCCAGCAGCCCAGAACAGCAGCGGGGCTCCTACGAGCAGTACTTC.

The CDR3 loop reads CASSPPPPAANEKLFF. In DNA form, the CDR3 reads TGTGCCAGCAGCCCTCCTCCGCCAGCAGCTAATGAAAAACTGTTTTTT. J is TRBJ1-4 and V is TRBV7-9; no definite D call. The CDR3 is 16 residues long. Germline V gene lookup returns CDR1 SEHNR and CDR2 FQNEAQ (reference sequence). With 5 bases removed from V and 3 bases from J, the gap between germline ends came to 16 bases.

This clonotype was found a few times. The chain uses TRBV19 and TRBJ2-5; maybe TRBD1 (5 bases). Germline lookup yields CDR1 LNHDA and CDR2 SQIVND (reference sequence). CDR3 length: 14 residues. The V and J ends lost 6 bases and 4 bases respectively, with 15 bases between them. In DNA form, the CDR3 reads TGTGCCAGTAGACGAGCGCCTGGGGCAGAGACCCAGTACTTC. Its translation: CASRRAPGAETQYF.

The chain links TRBV29-1 to TRBJ2-1, with 8 bases identical to TRBD1. Germline lookup yields CDR1 SQVTM and CDR2 ANQGSEA. V gave up 6 bases and J gave up 9 bases; unmatched junction bases: 4. The length of the CDR3 is 11 residues. The CDR3 loop reads CSVDRGREQFF. In DNA, the CDR3 is TGCAGCGTAGACAGGGGACGTGAGCAGTTCTTC.

This chain uses TRBV7-8 with TRBJ2-7; TRBD1 aligns across 8 bases. Trimming at V came to 0 bases and at J to 3 bases, leaving 1 base not matched to a gene. CDR1 is SGHVS, CDR2 FQNEAQ, per germline. The CDR3 extends over 14 amino acids. DNA for the CDR3: TGTGCCAGCAGCTTAGCAGGGACAGGCTACGAGCAGTACTTC. Amino acids: CASSLAGTGYEQYF.

The gene calls are TRBV27 and TRBJ2-1; the D gene is possibly TRBD1 (5 bases). In germline, CDR1 is MNHEY, CDR2 SMNVEV (reference sequence). The CDR3 is 14 residues long. V gave up 2 bases and J gave up 4 bases, with 9 bases separating them. The CDR3 DNA sequence: TGTGCCAGCAGTTTACCGACAGCTTACAATGAGCAGTTCTTC. Translated: CASSLPTAYNEQFF.

The rearrangement uses TRBV9 and TRBJ1-1; 8 nucleotides line up with TRBD1. The CDR3 sequence is 16 residues long. V lost 2 bases to trimming and J lost 0 bases; unmatched junction nucleotides: 6. CDR1 is SGDLS, CDR2 YYNGEE, per germline. In DNA form, the CDR3 reads TGTGCCAGCAGCGTGGACAGGGAATTCGTGAACACTGAAGCTTTCTTT. It codes for CASSVDREFVNTEAFF. The complete variable domain, with remaining parts taken from reference TRBV9 and TRBJ1-1, reads DSGVTQTPKHLITATGQRVTLRCSPRSGDLSVYWYQQSLDQGLQFLIQYYNGEERAKGNILERFSAQQFPDLHSELNLSSLELGDSALYFCASSVDREFVNTEAFFGQGTRLTVV.

The chain is built from TRBV5-6 and TRBJ1-2, with 8 positions matching TRBD1. Germline V lookup: CDR1 SGHDT, CDR2 YYEEEE. CDR3 length equals 16 residues. V was clipped by 0 bases and J by 4 bases; unmatched bases: 8. CDR3 protein: CASSLGDRGYFYGYTF. In DNA, the CDR3 is TGTGCCAGCAGCTTGGGAGACAGGGGCTACTTCTATGGCTACACCTTC.